The source of this T cell receptor beta chain is a study of blood T cell repertoires in COVID-19. Across the whole study: Acute-phase and convalescent COVID-19 samples originated in the United States, Italy and Spain.

The CDR3 length is 15 residues. Germline V gene data show CDR1 as LGHDT and CDR2 as YNNKEL (reference sequence). V dropped 1 base and J dropped 2; count of bases not matched to a gene: 4. Source study methods: Estimates of nucleated cell counts were drawn from the amplification of reference gene primers. Some clones are missing from TCRdb's copy, which holds only in-frame ones; the method was immunoSEQ multiplex PCR. V and J calls and clone size are those listed in that table; D and trimming were worked out from the DNA. The sample consists of about 210,000 clones, around 91% of them appearing once. The chain joins TRBV3-1 (or the pseudogene TRBV3-2) to TRBJ2-5, with 7 bases fitting TRBD2. This clonotype originated in a woman in her forties with acute or convalescent COVID-19. The sequenced material came from peripheral blood. This chain's CDR3 is CASSQGGTIQETQYF. CDR3 DNA: TGTGCCAGCAGCCAAGGGGGGACTATACAAGAGACCCAGTACTTC.